This T cell receptor (beta chain) was captured by sequencing in a study of CD8 T cells in ankylosing spondylitis. This clonotype was seen many times. Its antigen is not identified. Broader study findings: Apparently characteristic of ankylosing spondylitis blood was a TCR beta motif (about 8 highly homologous variants).

TCRdb re-analysed the 5' RACE reads in MiXCR, keeping a single row per CDR3 protein. The sample includes 25,000 to 35,000 distinct CDR3 sequences, 7.2% of them seen just once. The germline V gene has CDR1 MDHEN and CDR2 SYDVKM. CDR3 length: 16 residues. V dropped 2 bases and J dropped 9 bases, with 20 bases sitting between them. The V and J genes are TRBV28 and TRBJ2-1; D is unclear. Input material: blood, either unsorted or a sorted T cell fraction (not recorded which). This receptor was obtained from a male donor with ankylosing spondylitis or in good health (not recorded which). DNA for the CDR3: TGTGCCAGCAGTTTACCCGGCGGACCTCCGTATAGTGAGCAGTTCTTC. Encoded protein: CASSLPGGPPYSEQFF. Complete variable domain (other parts from reference TRBV28 and TRBJ2-1): DVKVTQSSRYLVKRTGEKVFLECVQDMDHENMFWYRQDPGLGLRLIYFSYDVKMKEKGDIPEGYSVSREKKERFSLILESASTNQTSMYLCASSLPGGPPYSEQFFGPGTRLTVL.